This TCR beta chain comes out of a study of T-cell memory formation after mild COVID-19. Study context: TCR clusters were mostly donor specific.

Per the germline V gene, CDR1 is SGHRS and CDR2 is YFSETQ. The CDR3 sequence is 14 residues long. With V trimmed by 4 bases and J by 1 base, 3 bases remained unmatched. MiXCR was run by TCRdb on the 5' RACE reads, yielding one entry per CDR3 protein. The sample lists about 350,000 distinct CDR3 sequences; roughly 15% were seen once. This clonotype was detected ten times or more. Its antigen is not identified. Study-level points and caveats: The main location of contracting CD4+ clones was CM and EM, and that of contracting CD8+ clones was EMRA.

The clonotype was recovered from a man between 18 and 35 years old who had mild COVID-19 (a few samples of this study predate the infection). Cell type and time point are not known. The sample consisted of PBMCs or a T cell subset sorted from them (not recorded which). The chain joins TRBV5-1 to TRBJ2-3; 7 bases map to TRBD1. CDR3 bases: TGCGCCAGCAGCACTGACAGGGGCACAGATACGCAGTATTTT. Translation gives CASSTDRGTDTQYF.